One sample yielded the 24 T cell receptor beta chains listed below, sequenced in a study of technical replicates of blood from a few donors. TCRdb's table, derived via immunoSEQ multiplex PCR, lists solely in-frame clones and lacks some. The sample has 87,000 or so clones, around 95% seen once. Input material: T cells isolated from PBMCs. These receptors originate from a human donor in good health.

This clone has a single count. The chain combines TRBV27 with TRBJ1-4; D is unresolved. V was pared by 3 bases and J by 7 bases, with 15 bases between. Germline V gives CDR1 MNHEY, CDR2 SMNVEV (reference sequence). The CDR3 sequence is 15 residues long. The CDR3 coding sequence is TGTGCCAGCAGTTTCGGAGGAAGGATTACTGAAAAACTGTTTTTT. As protein: CASSFGGRITEKLFF.

The chain employs TRBV7-3 and TRBJ2-2; 7 nucleotides match TRBD2. The CDR3 spans 16 residues. The junction had 9 bases not matched to a gene; V was cut back by 4 bases and J by 4 bases. CDR1 is SGHTA and CDR2 is FQGTGA in the germline V gene. The CDR3 DNA reads as TGTGCCAGCAGCTACAGCCTTAGACTAGCCACCGGGGAGCTGTTTTTT. Residues: CASSYSLRLATGELFF.

V gene TRBV28 combines with J gene TRBJ2-3, with D perhaps TRBD2 (6 bases). Germline CDR1 is MDHEN and CDR2 is SYDVKM. This CDR3 has 13 residues. Trimming removed 5 bases at V and 2 bases at J, with 8 bases between. CDR3 region: CASSRDSTDTQYF. The DNA of the CDR3 is TGTGCCAGCAGTCGGGACTCCACAGATACGCAGTATTTT.

The CDR3 DNA is TGTGCCAGTAGCTGGCAGGGGTTAAGGAATGAGCAGTTCTTC. Translation gives CASSWQGLRNEQFF. V is TRBV19 and J is TRBJ2-1; TRBD1 might be the D (6 bases). V was clipped by 6 bases and J by 7 bases, with 16 bases between them. Germline CDR1 reads LNHDA; CDR2 reads SQIVND (reference sequence). The CDR3 spans 14 residues.

The chain recombines TRBV29-1 with TRBJ1-1, with 7 bases matching TRBD1. The CDR3 loop spans 13 amino acids. Trimming took 7 bases from V and 2 from J; bases not matched to a gene: 7. Germline CDR1 and CDR2: SQVTM and ANQGSEA. CDR3 amino acids: CSAKTGYNTEAFF. The CDR3, as DNA: TGCAGCGCTAAGACAGGGTATAACACTGAAGCTTTCTTT.

This clone came up once. The rearrangement uses TRBV19 and TRBJ1-1; 8 positions agree with TRBD1. With 4 bases clipped from V and 3 bases from J, the junction kept 1 base outside the gene matches. Per germline, CDR1 LNHDA and CDR2 SQIVND (reference sequence). The CDR3 loop spans 13 amino acids. DNA of the CDR3: TGTGCCAGTAGTACACAGGGGGACACTGAAGCTTTCTTT. This gives the protein CASSTQGDTEAFF.

V usage is TRBV6-6 and J usage is TRBJ1-1; no reliable D call. V was shortened by 6 bases and J by 3 bases, with 8 bases between the two germline ends. Germline lookup yields CDR1 MNHNY and CDR2 SVGAGI (reference sequence). This CDR3 has 12 amino acids. CDR3 bases: TGTGCCAGCAGCCCACGGGACACTGAAGCTTTCTTT. This codes for CASSPRDTEAFF.

The genes are TRBV4-1 and TRBJ1-1; D is unclear. V was cut by 2 bases and J by 2 bases, with 15 bases left in between. The CDR3 extends over 16 amino acids. From germline, CDR1 is MGHRA and CDR2 YSYEKL. The CDR3 sequence is CASSQLMTPLNTEAFF. The CDR3 DNA sequence: TGCGCCAGCAGCCAATTAATGACACCTCTTAACACTGAAGCTTTCTTT.

The chain recombines TRBV7-2 with TRBJ2-5; D might be TRBD2 (7 bases). Per germline, CDR1 SGHTA and CDR2 FQGNSA. This CDR3 has 16 amino acids. V was clipped by 2 bases and J by 5 bases, with 18 bases between them. For the CDR3, the DNA is TGTGCCAGCAGCTTAAATAGGGGGGAGGGTACCGAGACCCAGTACTTC. It is translated as CASSLNRGEGTETQYF.

This chain joins TRBV19 and TRBJ1-3, with 7 bases fitting TRBD1. Germline-derived CDR1 and CDR2 are LNHDA and SQIVND (reference sequence). The CDR3 loop spans 13 amino acids. V lost 7 bases, J lost 8 bases, and 8 bases stayed unmatched. Here the CDR3 DNA reads TGTGCCAGTAAAGCAAAGGGGGCCCACACCATATATTTT. It specifies CASKAKGAHTIYF.

The chain links TRBV19 to TRBJ2-6; 8 bases map to TRBD1. Germline lookup yields CDR1 LNHDA and CDR2 SQIVND (reference sequence). The CDR3 spans 18 residues. Trimming took 5 bases from V and 2 from J; bases not matched to a gene: 11. CDR3 region: CASSSWTGNLPGANVLTF. In nucleotides, the CDR3 is TGTGCCAGTAGTTCATGGACAGGGAACCTTCCTGGGGCCAACGTCCTGACTTTC.

A single count supports this clone. J is TRBJ1-1 and V is TRBV27; 9 bases align to TRBD1. Per the germline V gene, CDR1 is MNHEY and CDR2 is SMNVEV (reference sequence). The CDR3 spans 16 residues. Trimming cost V 4 bases and J 1 base; bases outside gene matches: 7. The CDR3 is CASSSAGTGRNTEAFF. The CDR3 DNA reads as TGTGCCAGCAGTTCCGCCGGGACAGGGAGGAACACTGAAGCTTTCTTT.

The CDR3 region has the DNA TGTGCCAGCAGCTCTACAGCGGGAGACAGGTGGGATGAGCAGTTCTTC. It codes for CASSSTAGDRWDEQFF. The chain links TRBV7-6 to TRBJ2-1; 8 bases align to TRBD2. CDR1 is SGHVS, CDR2 FNYEAQ, per germline. Unmatched junction bases numbered 13, after V lost 4 bases and J lost 8 bases. The CDR3 loop spans 16 amino acids.

This chain joins TRBV6-5 and TRBJ2-2; D not certain. Trimming stripped 6 bases from V and 3 bases from J, with 8 bases between. Germline CDR1 MNHEY, CDR2 SVGAGI. The CDR3 is 13 amino acids. The CDR3 sequence is CASRDIDTGELFF. The CDR3 region has the DNA TGTGCCAGCAGAGACATTGACACCGGGGAGCTGTTTTTT.

The chain couples TRBV6-5 to TRBJ1-1, with TRBD1 matching over 8 bases. CDR3 length: 13 amino acids. The junction had 8 bases not matched to a gene; V was cut back by 5 bases and J by 9 bases. Germline V lookup: CDR1 MNHEY, CDR2 SVGAGI. The CDR3 spells CASSDRGVGKAFF. The CDR3, as DNA: TGTGCCAGCAGTGACAGGGGAGTGGGGAAAGCTTTCTTT.

This chain links TRBV27 with TRBJ2-1; 14 bases match TRBD2. CDR1 and CDR2 from the germline V gene are MNHEY and SMNVEV (reference sequence). J was trimmed by 8 bases and V by 5 bases; bases with no gene match: 5. This CDR3 is built from 15 residues. CDR3 nucleotides: TGTGCCAGCAGTCCCGGGACTAGCGGGAGTTATGAGCAGTTCTTC. Its protein is CASSPGTSGSYEQFF.

The V call is TRBV14, the J call TRBJ1-4, with 9 bases that match TRBD1. This CDR3 region has 16 residues. J was trimmed by 7 bases and V by 4 bases; bases with no gene match: 10. Germline V gene lookup returns CDR1 SGHDN and CDR2 FVKESK. CDR3 in DNA: TGTGCCAGCAGCCCCCGCTGGACAGGGGACAGTGAAAAACTGTTTTTT. Translating it yields CASSPRWTGDSEKLFF.

The chain joins TRBV5-1 to TRBJ2-7, with 8 bases identical to TRBD1. CDR1 is SGHRS and CDR2 is YFSETQ in the germline V gene. This CDR3 is built from 14 residues. The junction had 6 bases not matched to a gene; V was cut back by 0 bases and J by 7 bases. The CDR3 loop is CASSLAGGTGEQYF. In DNA, the CDR3 is TGCGCCAGCAGCTTGGCAGGGGGCACGGGAGAGCAGTACTTC. Full variable domain (outside the CDR3, taken from reference TRBV5-1 and TRBJ2-7): KAGVTQTPRYLIKTRGQQVTLSCSPISGHRSVSWYQQTPGQGLQFLFEYFSETQRNKGNFPGRFSGRQFSNSRSEMNVSTLELGDSALYLCASSLAGGTGEQYFGPGTRLTVT.

The chain carries TRBV28 and TRBJ2-7; TRBD1 aligns across 8 bases. The CDR3 is 15 residues long. CDR1 is MDHEN, CDR2 SYDVKM, per germline. With V trimmed by 2 bases and J by 4 bases, 7 bases remained unmatched. The CDR3 DNA follows: TGTGCCAGCAGTTTACGGGTCCAGGGGGCATACGAGCAGTACTTC. Protein: CASSLRVQGAYEQYF.

The chain couples TRBV4-2 to TRBJ2-7; tentative D call: TRBD2 (5 bases). The germline V gene has CDR1 LGHNA and CDR2 YNFKEQ. The CDR3 extends over 17 amino acids. V dropped 1 base and J dropped 4 bases, with 20 bases sitting between them. DNA of the CDR3: TGTGCCAGCAGCCAAGTATACACGGAACTAGAATATTACGAGCAGTACTTC. Amino acids: CASSQVYTELEYYEQYF.

The V and J genes are TRBV5-1 and TRBJ2-1; maybe TRBD1 (5 bases). The CDR3 contains 12 residues. With 7 bases removed from V and 9 bases from J, the gap between germline ends came to 14 bases. The germline gives CDR1 SGHRS, CDR2 YFSETQ. CDR3 in DNA: TGCGCCAGCCTCTCTACAAGGGGTGAGCAGTTCTTC. Encoded protein: CASLSTRGEQFF. The full variable domain, with the rest looked up from reference TRBV5-1 and TRBJ2-1, is KAGVTQTPRYLIKTRGQQVTLSCSPISGHRSVSWYQQTPGQGLQFLFEYFSETQRNKGNFPGRFSGRQFSNSRSEMNVSTLELGDSALYLCASLSTRGEQFFGPGTRLTVL.

The J gene is TRBJ1-1, the V gene TRBV6-5; the match to TRBD1 covers 7 bases. With V trimmed by 2 bases and J by 4 bases, 4 bases remained unmatched. Germline V gene sequence: CDR1 MNHEY, CDR2 SVGAGI. This CDR3 spans 14 amino acids. CDR3: CASSYEGGPTEAFF. CDR3 DNA sequence: TGTGCCAGCAGTTACGAAGGGGGCCCCACTGAAGCTTTCTTT.

V gene TRBV11-2 combines with J gene TRBJ2-1; D uncertain. The length of the CDR3 is 11 residues. Germline-derived CDR1 and CDR2 are SGHAT and FQNNGV. Trimming removed 4 bases at V and 7 bases at J, with 5 bases between. Written as DNA, the CDR3 is TGTGCCAGCAGCTCCGGGAATGAGCAGTTCTTC. Its translation: CASSSGNEQFF.

J is TRBJ2-5 and V is TRBV25-1; TRBD1 is a possible D gene (5 bases). Germline V CDR1 and CDR2: MGHDK, SYGVNS. V was pared by 2 bases and J by 3 bases, with 10 bases between. The CDR3 is 14 residues long. The CDR3: CASSEVETEETQYF. CDR3 DNA sequence: TGTGCCAGCAGTGAAGTAGAGACAGAAGAGACCCAGTACTTC.